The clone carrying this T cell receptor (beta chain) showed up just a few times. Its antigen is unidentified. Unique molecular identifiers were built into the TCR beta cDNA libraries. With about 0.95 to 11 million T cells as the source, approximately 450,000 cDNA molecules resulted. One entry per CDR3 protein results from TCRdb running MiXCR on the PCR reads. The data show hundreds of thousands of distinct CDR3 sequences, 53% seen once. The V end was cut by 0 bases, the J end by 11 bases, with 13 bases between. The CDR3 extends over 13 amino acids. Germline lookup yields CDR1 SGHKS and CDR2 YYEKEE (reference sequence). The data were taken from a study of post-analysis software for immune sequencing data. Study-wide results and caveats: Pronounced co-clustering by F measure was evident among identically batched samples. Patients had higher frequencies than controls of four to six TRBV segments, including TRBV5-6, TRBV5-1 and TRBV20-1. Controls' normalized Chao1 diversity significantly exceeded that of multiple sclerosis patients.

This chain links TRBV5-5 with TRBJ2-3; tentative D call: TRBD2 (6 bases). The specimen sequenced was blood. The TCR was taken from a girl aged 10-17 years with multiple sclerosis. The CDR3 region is CASSLGGGERQYF. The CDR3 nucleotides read TGTGCCAGCAGCTTGGGGGGAGGCGAGAGGCAGTATTTT.